This TCR beta chain was recorded in a study of STAT5B mutations in CD4+ large granular lymphocyte leukemia. Study findings and constraints: Data were not HLA-matched across samples. CD4-sorted patient repertoires seemed more clonal than healthy CD4+ repertoires. 8/27 top patient clones versus 2/35 control clones were TRBV06-family.

On this clone itself: What it recognizes is unknown.

Profiled with immunoSEQ multiplex PCR; TCRdb holds only in-frame clones, not every one. The sample contains around 32,000 clones, 71% of which appear only once. Germline-derived CDR1 and CDR2 are MGHDK and SYGVNS. This CDR3 is built from 15 residues. Trimming removed 1 base from V and 0 bases from J, with 7 bases in between. This sequence originates from a human donor in good health. The V call is TRBV25-1, the J call TRBJ1-3; D uncertain. Source material: CD4+ T cells from blood buffy coats. The DNA of the CDR3 is TGTGCCAGCAGTGAATCTTATGTCTCTGGAAACACCATATATTTT. This gives the protein CASSESYVSGNTIYF.